The text below deals with one T cell receptor (beta chain). Its binding antigen is unknown. The record has no base qualities; no much larger clone is one base away. To prepare the library, the immunoSEQ multiplex PCR assay was applied. Rearranged TCR beta chain products were amplified from the genomic DNA of sorted T-cell subsets and were then sequenced. Under the source paper's analysis protocol: Repertoire diversity of productive TCR beta rearrangements was quantified using Shannon entropy and Simpson indices. To assess clonal expansion, the frequencies of the 100 most abundant productive TCR beta clonotypes were added up as a share of total reads. The TRB repertoires were evaluated with a self-reactivity index based on amino acid usage at CDR3beta positions 6 and 7. Two-way ANOVA was applied to the repertoire analyses, whereas Student t or Mann-Whitney tests were applied to the flow cytometric analyses. TCRdb limited this immuneACCESS table to in-frame rearrangements with V and J called. A share of clones is missing; checked studies link under half to unresolved V genes, and the rest is unexplained. V and J calls and clone size are as listed in that table; D and trimming were resolved from the DNA. The sample yields 25,000 to 35,000 clones; about 87% were counted once. The top ten hold around 5% of the sample.

Taken from the germline V gene, the CDR1 and CDR2 loops are SGHNT and YENEEA. From its cysteine to its phenylalanine, the CDR3 spans 16 amino acids. Only the CDR3 DNA is retained, 48 bases long and in frame from the first base. Trimming removed 2 bases from V and 0 bases from J; the gene matches leave 4 bases unexplained. The sample belongs to a study of regulatory and conventional T cells in RAG deficiency (dated by TCRdb to about 2017). Broadly, across the study: To compare the diversity and composition of the repertoires of Treg, conventional CD4+ and CD8+ T cells between RAG-deficient patients and healthy controls, the study applied high-throughput TCR beta sequencing. Here is what the overall study found, with its caveats: Some T-cell subset analyses were not performed for some subjects. In Omenn syndrome and CID/AS patients compared with controls, around 100-fold fewer unique TCR beta sequences were detected from Treg cells, versus roughly 9.4-fold fewer for other subsets. Compared with control T-cell subpopulations, RAG-deficient patients had much lower Shannon entropy and higher Simpson indices. The CD25-high CD127-low cells sorted from Omenn syndrome patients may be peripherally activated cells rather than true Treg cells. All patient T-cell subsets had shorter CDR3 lengths; Omenn syndrome patients showed >80% Treg-Tconv repertoire overlap at nucleotide and amino acid level.

For repertoire analyses, the comparison group consisted of eight healthy control donors. Before genomic DNA extraction, CD8+ T cells lacking CD4 were purified from blood. These data were likewise used in another study, on regulatory T cells. The second study's paper adds: For the multiplex PCR, 52 forward TRBV primers and 13 reverse TRBJ primers were used, and amplification bias was corrected with both assay-based and computational methods. Restricted unique TRB V-J pairs and skewed V and J gene usage were observed in patient repertoires, most markedly in regulatory T cells. The study compared T-cell receptor beta repertoires of sorted regulatory, conventional CD4+ and CD8+ T cells in CD3G-deficient patients with those in healthy controls. Peripheral blood mononuclear cells were isolated by Ficoll density separation. A FACSAria cell sorter was used to isolate CD3+ CD8+ CD4- T cells. Within the immunoSEQ assay, multiplex PCR amplified rearranged TRB loci from genomic DNA. An Illumina HiSeq platform was used to sequence the TRB amplicons. Custom algorithms error-filtered the raw sequences and aligned the raw sequences to reference gene sequences, after which the immunoSEQ online tools were used for analysis. Frequencies of productive and nonproductive TRB rearrangements were evaluated among both unique and total sequences. Prism software was used to run t tests, Mann-Whitney tests or two-way ANOVA for comparisons between groups.

This sequence was found in a human donor in good health. Sequenced sample: CD8+ T cells sorted from blood. The chain links TRBV11-3 with TRBJ2-1, with 7 junctional bases fitting TRBD2. For the CDR3, the sequence is CASSLTSAISYNEQFF. Read as DNA, the sequence is TGTGCCAGCAGCTTAACTAGCGCTATCTCCTACAATGAGCAGTTCTTC.